This TCR beta chain was documented in a study of blood T cell repertoires in COVID-19. Study background: The United States, Italy and Spain supplied acute and convalescent COVID-19 samples. From T cells, B-cell-depleted T cells, or PBMCs came the material, which was cDNA or gDNA.

How the authors handled the data: Reference gene primer amplification gave estimated nucleated cell counts. The method was immunoSEQ multiplex PCR; TCRdb's version includes in-frame clones alone and lacks a portion of them. That table furnishes V, J and clone size, whereas the DNA furnished D and trimming. The data contain roughly 70,000 clones, more than 85% of them singletons. The V gene's germline CDR1 is MNHNS and CDR2 SASEGT. The CDR3 extends over 14 amino acids. V dropped 3 bases and J dropped 8 bases, with 16 bases sitting between them. The clonotype originates from a human donor with active COVID-19. The donor label of this sample is uncertain. The V gene is TRBV6-1, the J gene TRBJ1-2; tentatively, D is TRBD1 (5 bases). Material: peripheral blood. The CDR3 spells CASSEGRGLGGYTF. CDR3 nucleotides: TGTGCCAGCAGTGAGGGAAGGGGCCTAGGGGGCTACACCTTC.